This is a list of T cell receptor beta chains from one sample in a study of blood T cell repertoires in COVID-19. Using immunoSEQ multiplex PCR, the repertoire was profiled, and TCRdb retains in-frame clones only, with some absent. This sample yields roughly 280,000 clones, of which approximately 86% are seen a single time; around 5% belongs to the top ten. The sequenced material came from peripheral blood. The receptor set was obtained from a woman aged 55-70 years with COVID-19, enrolled during active disease. Each CDR3 is given with its conserved first and last residue. D genes are given only for firm matches. Not every row has a clone size; where given, it reads once, few, many or a size class.

CDR3 protein: CASSITGTTNEKLFF
CDR3 DNA: TGTGCCAGTAGTATAACAGGGACCACTAATGAAAAACTGTTTTTT
V gene: TRBV19
D gene: -
clone size: -
J gene: TRBJ1-4

CDR3 protein: CASSHGFTTGFSNQPQHF
CDR3 DNA: TGCGCCAGCAGTCACGGGTTTACCACAGGGTTTAGCAATCAGCCCCAGCATTTT
V gene: TRBV4-1
D gene: -
clone size: -
J gene: TRBJ1-5

CDR3 protein: CAISPGQGRDYGYTF
CDR3 DNA: TGTGCCATCAGCCCCGGACAGGGGCGGGACTATGGCTACACCTTC
V gene: TRBV10-3
D gene: TRBD1
clone size: -
J gene: TRBJ1-2

CDR3 protein: CATRGRGYGYTF
CDR3 DNA: TGTGCCACCCGAGGCAGGGGCTATGGCTACACCTTC
V gene: TRBV28
D gene: -
clone size: -
J gene: TRBJ1-2

CDR3 protein: CASSYNPYNEQFF
CDR3 DNA: TGTGCCAGCAGTTACAATCCTTACAATGAGCAGTTCTTC
V gene: TRBV6-2/TRBV6-3
D gene: -
clone size: -
J gene: TRBJ2-1

CDR3 protein: CASSSIAGEADTQYF
CDR3 DNA: TGCGCCAGCAGCTCGATAGCGGGAGAAGCAGATACGCAGTATTTT
V gene: TRBV5-1
D gene: TRBD2
clone size: -
J gene: TRBJ2-3

CDR3 protein: CASTRQGGWKAFF
CDR3 DNA: TGTGCCAGCACTCGCCAGGGAGGATGGAAAGCTTTCTTT
V gene: TRBV28
D gene: -
clone size: -
J gene: TRBJ1-1

CDR3 protein: CASSPRQDSGYTF
CDR3 DNA: TGTGCCAGCAGCCCGAGACAGGATTCTGGCTACACCTTC
V gene: TRBV3-1/TRBV3-2
D gene: -
clone size: -
J gene: TRBJ1-2

CDR3 protein: CASSKLAGDYNEQFF
CDR3 DNA: TGTGCCAGCAGTAAGTTAGCGGGGGACTACAATGAGCAGTTCTTC
V gene: TRBV6-2/TRBV6-3
D gene: TRBD2
clone size: -
J gene: TRBJ2-1

CDR3 protein: CASKASGAQETQYF
CDR3 DNA: TGTGCCAGCAAGGCTAGCGGAGCACAAGAGACCCAGTACTTC
V gene: TRBV3-1/TRBV3-2
D gene: TRBD2
clone size: -
J gene: TRBJ2-5

CDR3 protein: CASSPRDTEAFF
CDR3 DNA: TGTGCCAGCAGCCCCAGGGACACTGAAGCTTTCTTT
V gene: TRBV7-9
D gene: -
clone size: few
J gene: TRBJ1-1

CDR3 protein: CASRPDSHTEAFF
CDR3 DNA: TGTGCCAGCAGACCCGACAGCCACACTGAAGCTTTCTTT
V gene: TRBV11-2
D gene: -
clone size: -
J gene: TRBJ1-1

CDR3 protein: CAWGQEVSGNTIYF
CDR3 DNA: TGTGCCTGGGGTCAGGAAGTATCTGGAAACACCATATATTTT
V gene: TRBV30
D gene: -
clone size: few
J gene: TRBJ1-3

CDR3 protein: CASSLTAGDEQYF
CDR3 DNA: TGTGCCAGCAGCTTGACCGCAGGGGACGAGCAGTACTTC
V gene: TRBV5-4
D gene: -
clone size: few
J gene: TRBJ2-7

CDR3 protein: CASRRPSGAYNEQFF
CDR3 DNA: TGTGCCAGCAGGAGGCCTAGCGGCGCCTACAATGAGCAGTTCTTC
V gene: TRBV6-5
D gene: TRBD2
clone size: -
J gene: TRBJ2-1

CDR3 protein: CASSLTRGEQFF
CDR3 DNA: TGTGCCAGCTCGCTTACAAGGGGTGAGCAGTTCTTC
V gene: TRBV18
D gene: -
clone size: -
J gene: TRBJ2-1

CDR3 protein: CASSKTTGGNTEAFF
CDR3 DNA: TGTGCCAGCAGCAAAACGACAGGGGGGAACACTGAAGCTTTCTTT
V gene: TRBV11-1
D gene: TRBD1
clone size: -
J gene: TRBJ1-1

CDR3 protein: CASSPGEDTQYF
CDR3 DNA: TGTGCCAGCAGCCCAGGGGAAGATACGCAGTATTTT
V gene: TRBV7-3
D gene: -
clone size: -
J gene: TRBJ2-3

CDR3 protein: CASSLTPAYLEGEAFF
CDR3 DNA: TGTGCCAGCAGCTTAACCCCGGCCTATCTAGAGGGTGAAGCTTTCTTT
V gene: TRBV7-3
D gene: -
clone size: -
J gene: TRBJ1-1

CDR3 protein: CASRRGGTSGAYNEQFF
CDR3 DNA: TGTGCCAGTAGGAGAGGTGGGACTAGCGGGGCATACAATGAGCAGTTCTTC
V gene: TRBV19
D gene: TRBD2
clone size: -
J gene: TRBJ2-1

CDR3 protein: CASRRTDTQYF
CDR3 DNA: TGTGCCAGCAGACGGACAGATACGCAGTATTTT
V gene: TRBV12-3/TRBV12-4
D gene: -
clone size: once
J gene: TRBJ2-3

CDR3 protein: CASSLSAGSYNEQFF
CDR3 DNA: TGTGCCAGCAGCTTATCAGCGGGATCCTACAATGAGCAGTTCTTC
V gene: TRBV5-4
D gene: TRBD2
clone size: -
J gene: TRBJ2-1

CDR3 protein: CAARRYPGKCF
CDR3 DNA: TGTGCCGCCCGAAGGTACCCAGGAAAGTGCTTC
V gene: TRBV24-1
D gene: -
clone size: -
J gene: TRBJ2-7

CDR3 protein: CASQTSGRTYEQYF
CDR3 DNA: TGTGCCAGCCAAACTAGCGGGAGGACCTACGAGCAGTACTTC
V gene: TRBV28
D gene: TRBD2
clone size: -
J gene: TRBJ2-7

CDR3 protein: CASSLGRQGPNSGNTIYF
CDR3 DNA: TGTGCCAGCAGCTTAGGACGTCAGGGTCCTAACTCTGGAAACACCATATATTTT
V gene: TRBV7-2
D gene: -
clone size: -
J gene: TRBJ1-3

CDR3 protein: CASSVPGLATDTQYF
CDR3 DNA: TGTGCCAGCAGTGTCCCGGGACTAGCTACAGATACGCAGTATTTT
V gene: TRBV6-2/TRBV6-3
D gene: TRBD2
clone size: once
J gene: TRBJ2-3

CDR3 protein: CATSRIPTAGGGYTF
CDR3 DNA: TGTGCCACCAGCAGAATCCCCACCGCAGGAGGAGGCTACACCTTC
V gene: TRBV15
D gene: -
clone size: -
J gene: TRBJ1-2

CDR3 protein: CASSLDGLLNTGELFF
CDR3 DNA: TGCGCCAGCAGCTTGGATGGTCTATTGAACACCGGGGAGCTGTTTTTT
V gene: TRBV5-1
D gene: -
clone size: few
J gene: TRBJ2-2

CDR3 protein: CASSQTGTSGSPLHF
CDR3 DNA: TGTGCCAGCAGCCAGACCGGGACATCGGGTTCACCCCTCCACTTT
V gene: TRBV7-3
D gene: -
clone size: -
J gene: TRBJ1-6

CDR3 protein: CASSLMGRETMKTQYF
CDR3 DNA: TGCGCCAGCAGCTTGATGGGGCGGGAAACTATGAAGACCCAGTACTTC
V gene: TRBV5-1
D gene: -
clone size: -
J gene: TRBJ2-5

CDR3 protein: CAWTDRGGIEAFF
CDR3 DNA: TGTGCCTGGACTGACAGGGGAGGTATTGAAGCTTTCTTT
V gene: TRBV30
D gene: TRBD1
clone size: -
J gene: TRBJ1-1